These 10 T cell receptor beta chains were sequenced from one sample in a study of CD8+CD57+ T cells in acquired aplastic anemia. Previously, flow cytometry had revealed CD8+CD57+ cell expansion in the patients chosen for sequencing. TCR beta VDJ and CDR3 were profiled, and genomic DNA was the template. TCRdb analysed the reads with MiXCR anew, one entry per CDR3 protein. The sample has fewer than 200,000 distinct CDR3 sequences, approximately 48% seen once. The specimen was sorted CD4+, CD8+, or CD8+CD57+ T cells (not recorded which) from PBMCs. Every receptor here comes from a human donor with aplastic anemia.

This clonotype was found many times. The chain employs TRBV20-1 and TRBJ1-5; no clear D gene. Germline CDR1 reads DFQATT; CDR2 reads SNEGSKA (reference sequence). This CDR3 spans 14 amino acids. Trimming left V 4 bases short and J 2 bases short, with 12 bases between. The CDR3 DNA follows: TGCAGTGCTATTGTCCCCAAGGGCAATCAGCCCCAGCATTTT. Translated: CSAIVPKGNQPQHF.

This clonotype was seen at least ten times. CDR3 DNA: TGCAGTGTCCAGAGCCCAAAGCGGGGGGCCTCCTACGAGCAGTACTTC. Its translation: CSVQSPKRGASYEQYF. This sequence joins TRBV20-1 and TRBJ2-7, with 9 bases lining up with TRBD2. Germline assignment: CDR1 DFQATT and CDR2 SNEGSKA (reference sequence). This CDR3 contains 16 residues. V lost 7 bases to trimming and J lost 0 bases; unmatched junction nucleotides: 13.

This clonotype was recorded at least ten times. This chain links TRBV12-3 or TRBV12-4 with TRBJ1-6; D is unresolved. This CDR3 contains 14 residues. Trimming removed 8 bases at V and 5 bases at J, with 13 bases between. As DNA, the CDR3 is TGTGCCAGCTCTGGCGGGGTCAATAATTCACCCCTCCACTTT. Amino acid sequence: CASSGGVNNSPLHF.

This sequence joins TRBV2 and TRBJ2-7, with TRBD1 matching over 7 bases. CDR1 is SNHLY, CDR2 FYNNEI, per germline. The V segment lost 4 bases and the J segment 2 bases; nucleotides outside the gene matches: 5. There are 14 residues in the CDR3. The DNA for the CDR3 is TGTGCCAGCAGTGCCCGGGACAGTACCTACGAGCAGTACTTC. This encodes CASSARDSTYEQYF.

The CDR3 DNA reads TGTGCCACTAAACCAGGGACAGCTACTGAAGCTTTCTTT. Encoded protein: CATKPGTATEAFF. The V gene is TRBV19, the J gene TRBJ1-1; 7 bases line up with TRBD1. CDR1 is LNHDA and CDR2 is SQIVND in the germline V gene (reference sequence). Trimming cost V 10 bases and J 5 bases; bases outside gene matches: 10. The length of the CDR3 is 13 residues. The full variable domain, in which reference TRBV19 and TRBJ1-1 provide the parts outside the CDR3, is DGGITQSPKYLFRKEGQNVTLSCEQNLNHDAMYWYRQDPGQGLRLIYYSQIVNDFQKGDIAEGYSVSREKKESFPLTVTSAQKNPTAFYLCATKPGTATEAFFGQGTRLTVV.

The rearrangement uses TRBV5-1 and TRBJ2-7; D unclear. CDR1 is SGHRS and CDR2 is YFSETQ in the germline V gene. The CDR3 sequence is 12 residues long. Trimming pared 2 bases from V and 6 bases from J, leaving 9 bases between. The CDR3 reads CASSFSGAEQYF. In DNA form, the CDR3 reads TGCGCCAGCAGCTTCTCGGGTGCCGAGCAGTACTTC.

The chain combines TRBV12-3 or TRBV12-4 with TRBJ1-6; D gene ambiguous. V lost 7 bases to trimming and J lost 10 bases, with 17 bases between them. The CDR3 length is 14 residues. Here the CDR3 DNA reads TGTGCCAGCAATGCCGGGCCAGGAAACTCACCCCTCCACTTT. Amino acids: CASNAGPGNSPLHF.

The chain joins TRBV12-3 or TRBV12-4 to TRBJ1-4; tentative D call: TRBD1 (5 bases). This CDR3 is 15 amino acids long. Trimming shortened V by 2 bases and J by 6 bases, and 13 bases separated the two germline ends. The CDR3 nucleotides read TGTGCCAGCAGTTTATTGGGACGGGGGTATGAAAAACTGTTTTTT. It codes for CASSLLGRGYEKLFF.

The chain is built from TRBV2 and TRBJ2-7; D is undetermined. The V gene lost 0 bases and the J gene lost 1 base, with 10 bases spanning the gap. CDR3 size: 15 residues. CDR1 and CDR2 (germline): SNHLY, FYNNEI. The CDR3 region is CASSEAQSRSYEQYF. The CDR3 DNA follows: TGTGCCAGCAGTGAAGCGCAATCGCGGTCCTACGAGCAGTACTTC.

This chain uses TRBV20-1 with TRBJ2-7; D is undetermined. V shed 2 bases and J shed 4 bases, with 12 bases lying between them. Germline CDR1 is DFQATT and CDR2 is SNEGSKA (reference sequence). CDR3 length: 13 amino acids. The CDR3 DNA reads as TGCAGTGCTAGACTGGGCGGTGGGTACGAGCAGTACTTC. The encoded protein is CSARLGGGYEQYF.